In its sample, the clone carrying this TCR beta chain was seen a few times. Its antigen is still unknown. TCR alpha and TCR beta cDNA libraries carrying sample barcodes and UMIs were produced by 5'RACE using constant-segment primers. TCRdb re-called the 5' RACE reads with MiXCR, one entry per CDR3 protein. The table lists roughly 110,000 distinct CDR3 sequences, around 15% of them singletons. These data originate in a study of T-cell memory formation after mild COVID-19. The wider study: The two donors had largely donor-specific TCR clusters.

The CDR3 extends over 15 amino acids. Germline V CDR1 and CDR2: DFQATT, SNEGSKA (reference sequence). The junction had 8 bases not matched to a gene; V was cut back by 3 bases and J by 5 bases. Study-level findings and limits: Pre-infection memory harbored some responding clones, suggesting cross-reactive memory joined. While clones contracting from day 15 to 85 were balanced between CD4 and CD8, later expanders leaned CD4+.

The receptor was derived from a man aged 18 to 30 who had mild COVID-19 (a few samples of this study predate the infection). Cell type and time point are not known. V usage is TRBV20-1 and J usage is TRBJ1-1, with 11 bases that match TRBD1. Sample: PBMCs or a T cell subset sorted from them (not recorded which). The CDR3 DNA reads TGCAGTGCTAGTCCACTGGGACAGGGGGTTACTGAAGCTTTCTTT. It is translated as CSASPLGQGVTEAFF.